This TCR beta chain is from a study of shared clonotypes between healthy human individuals. The ends were cut back, 1 base at V and 0 bases at J, with 9 bases in the middle. This CDR3 contains 15 residues. CDR1 and CDR2 (germline): SGHDT, YYEEEE. CD8 cells regarded as naive lacked CD45RO, were positively chosen for CCR7, and omitted terminally differentiated effector memory CD45RA+ cells. Sequenced by immunoSEQ multiplex PCR; TCRdb stores in-frame clones only, minus some. Of 560,000 or so clones listed, 95% to 96% were seen once; the top ten hold approximately 0.12%. This TCR was sampled from a woman younger than 45 in good health. Sequencing was done on a sample of naive CD8+ T cells sorted from blood. The chain employs TRBV5-6 and TRBJ2-3; a weak D match, TRBD2 (6 bases). Written as DNA, the CDR3 is TGTGCCAGCAGCTTGAGCCTAGCGAGCACAGATACGCAGTATTTT. Translating it yields CASSLSLASTDTQYF.